These T cell receptor beta chains were read from a single sample in a study of control samples from healthy donors and cancer patients. Some clones are missing from TCRdb's copy, which holds only in-frame ones; the method was immunoSEQ multiplex PCR. The sample lists under 130,000 clones, 83% seen once, with approximately 13% in the top ten. The sequenced material came from blood. The origin of the receptors is a woman between 45 and 60 years old in good health. Both conserved end residues are part of each CDR3. A D gene is named only where the DNA matches it firmly. Size values are once, few and many counts, or a class for expanded clones, and some rows have none.

V: TRBV7-8
size: NA
D: NA
J: TRBJ1-3
CDR3: CASSLAWSPPGVAGNTIYF
DNA: TGTGCCAGCAGCTTAGCGTGGTCTCCCCCAGGGGTGGCTGGAAACACCATATATTTT

V: TRBV4-3
size: many
D: TRBD1
J: TRBJ1-2
CDR3: CASSQDGQGRYTF
DNA: TGCGCCAGCAGCCAAGACGGACAGGGACGCTACACCTTC

V: TRBV28
size: once
D: TRBD2
J: TRBJ2-3
CDR3: CASSFGSGGADTQYF
DNA: TGTGCCAGCAGTTTTGGGAGCGGGGGGGCAGATACGCAGTATTTT

V: TRBV6-2/TRBV6-3
size: NA
D: NA
J: TRBJ1-5
CDR3: CASSYSTGGNQPQHF
DNA: TGTGCCAGCAGTTACTCGACAGGCGGCAATCAGCCCCAGCATTTT

V: TRBV7-6
size: NA
D: NA
J: TRBJ1-4
CDR3: CASSFDRGARKLFF
DNA: TGTGCCAGCAGCTTTGATAGGGGCGCGAGAAAACTGTTTTTT

V: TRBV2
size: NA
D: NA
J: TRBJ1-6
CDR3: CASKLDSDNSPLHF
DNA: TGTGCCAGTAAACTGGACAGCGATAATTCACCCCTCCACTTT

V: TRBV20-1
size: NA
D: NA
J: TRBJ1-2
CDR3: CSASNYYGYTF
DNA: TGCAGTGCTAGTAACTACTATGGCTACACCTTC

V: TRBV20-1
size: NA
D: NA
J: TRBJ1-4
CDR3: CSAEEDEKLFF
DNA: TGCAGTGCTGAGGAAGACGAAAAACTGTTTTTT

V: TRBV19
size: NA
D: TRBD2
J: TRBJ2-2
CDR3: CASTQMAGRTGELFF
DNA: TGTGCCAGCACTCAAATGGCCGGGAGGACCGGGGAGCTGTTTTTT

V: TRBV12-3/TRBV12-4
size: NA
D: NA
J: TRBJ2-5
CDR3: CASRADQETQYF
DNA: TGTGCCAGCAGGGCGGACCAAGAGACCCAGTACTTC

V: TRBV23-1
size: NA
D: NA
J: TRBJ1-5
CDR3: CASSQKAARPFNQPQHF
DNA: TGCGCCAGCAGTCAAAAGGCAGCGAGGCCGTTCAATCAGCCCCAGCATTTT

V: TRBV6-5
size: NA
D: NA
J: TRBJ1-6
CDR3: CASSYEHRLSSPLHF
DNA: TGTGCCAGCAGTTACGAGCACCGCCTGTCTTCACCCCTCCACTTT

V: TRBV5-1
size: NA
D: NA
J: TRBJ1-2
CDR3: CASSDELLRGYTF
DNA: TGCGCCAGCAGCGATGAACTTCTGAGGGGCTACACCTTC

V: TRBV2
size: NA
D: NA
J: TRBJ2-5
CDR3: CASSEALGRRETQYF
DNA: TGTGCCAGCAGTGAAGCGCTTGGCCGCCGGGAGACCCAGTACTTC

V: TRBV19
size: NA
D: TRBD2
J: TRBJ2-1
CDR3: CASSIRLAGEEQFF
DNA: TGTGCCAGTAGTATCCGACTAGCGGGAGAGGAGCAGTTCTTC

V: TRBV28
size: NA
D: TRBD1
J: TRBJ2-7
CDR3: CASSLTGALSYEQYF
DNA: TGTGCCAGCAGTTTGACAGGGGCCCTCTCCTACGAGCAGTACTTC

V: TRBV11-2
size: NA
D: NA
J: TRBJ2-3
CDR3: CASSLNPTPGDTQYF
DNA: TGTGCCAGCAGCTTAAACCCCACGCCTGGAGATACGCAGTATTTT

V: TRBV21-1
size: NA
D: NA
J: TRBJ2-7
CDR3: CASSSWREASNSYEQYF
DNA: TGTGCCAGCAGCAGTTGGAGAGAGGCGTCAAATTCCTACGAGCAGTACTTC

V: TRBV7-8
size: NA
D: NA
J: TRBJ2-5
CDR3: CASSGSRDGQETQYF
DNA: TGTGCCAGCAGCGGGAGCCGGGACGGCCAAGAGACCCAGTACTTC

V: TRBV7-6
size: once
D: NA
J: TRBJ2-1
CDR3: CASSPAEAGRGQFF
DNA: TGTGCCAGCAGTCCCGCCGAGGCAGGCCGGGGTCAGTTCTTC

V: TRBV11-3
size: NA
D: NA
J: TRBJ2-1
CDR3: CASSLRDSYNEQFF
DNA: TGTGCCAGCAGCTTACGGGACTCCTACAATGAGCAGTTCTTC

V: TRBV27
size: NA
D: NA
J: TRBJ2-7
CDR3: CASSPNKGLRSSYEQYF
DNA: TGTGCCAGCAGCCCAAACAAAGGCCTTAGGAGCTCCTACGAGCAGTACTTC

V: TRBV19
size: once
D: NA
J: TRBJ2-7
CDR3: CASASEYEQYF
DNA: TGTGCCAGTGCTAGCGAATACGAGCAGTACTTC

V: TRBV18
size: NA
D: NA
J: TRBJ2-7
CDR3: CASSPTVYYEQYF
DNA: TGTGCCAGCTCACCAACGGTATACTACGAGCAGTACTTC

V: TRBV27
size: NA
D: TRBD1
J: TRBJ2-1
CDR3: CASSRLRDRGEYEQFF
DNA: TGTGCCAGCAGCCGCCTCCGGGACAGGGGCGAGTATGAGCAGTTCTTC

V: TRBV9
size: once
D: NA
J: TRBJ2-1
CDR3: CASSVGTRSYNEQFF
DNA: TGTGCCAGCAGCGTCGGGACTCGTTCCTACAATGAGCAGTTCTTC

V: TRBV29-1
size: NA
D: TRBD2
J: TRBJ2-1
CDR3: CSVEGVAGGYNEQFF
DNA: TGCAGCGTTGAAGGGGTAGCGGGAGGATACAATGAGCAGTTCTTC

V: TRBV30
size: NA
D: NA
J: TRBJ2-2
CDR3: CAWRLGLTNTGELFF
DNA: TGTGCCTGGAGGTTGGGGCTAACGAACACCGGGGAGCTGTTTTTT

V: TRBV21-1
size: NA
D: NA
J: TRBJ2-5
CDR3: CASSKTSQETQYF
DNA: TGTGCCAGCAGCAAAACAAGCCAAGAGACCCAGTACTTC

V: TRBV27
size: NA
D: TRBD2
J: TRBJ2-1
CDR3: CASSSLAGGDNEQFF
DNA: TGTGCCAGCAGTAGCCTAGCGGGGGGGGACAATGAGCAGTTCTTC

V: TRBV27
size: NA
D: NA
J: TRBJ1-5
CDR3: CASSLSGGYSNQPQHF
DNA: TGTGCCAGCAGTTTATCGGGGGGTTATAGCAATCAGCCCCAGCATTTT

V: TRBV3-1/TRBV3-2
size: few
D: NA
J: TRBJ2-1
CDR3: CASSLFTYNEQFF
DNA: TGTGCCAGCAGCCTATTCACTTACAATGAGCAGTTCTTC

V: TRBV10-3
size: NA
D: NA
J: TRBJ1-3
CDR3: CAIRAGSGNTIYF
DNA: TGTGCCATCAGGGCAGGCTCTGGAAACACCATATATTTT

V: TRBV7-2
size: once
D: TRBD2
J: TRBJ2-7
CDR3: CASSLALLAGGRVQYF
DNA: TGTGCCAGCAGCTTAGCGCTACTAGCGGGGGGAAGGGTGCAGTACTTC

V: TRBV7-2
size: NA
D: TRBD1
J: TRBJ1-4
CDR3: CASSLATGSNEKLFF
DNA: TGTGCCAGCAGCTTAGCGACAGGGTCTAATGAAAAACTGTTTTTT

V: TRBV13
size: NA
D: NA
J: TRBJ1-2
CDR3: CASSLGLSDYGYTF
DNA: TGTGCCAGCAGCTTAGGCTTGAGTGACTATGGCTACACCTTC

V: TRBV7-2
size: NA
D: NA
J: TRBJ2-7
CDR3: CASSLVPEGAEQYF
DNA: TGTGCCAGCAGCTTAGTTCCGGAGGGGGCCGAGCAGTACTTC

V: TRBV6-1
size: NA
D: NA
J: TRBJ1-5
CDR3: CASSENTDQSQHF
DNA: TGTGCCAGCAGTGAAAATACGGATCAGTCCCAGCATTTT